This T cell receptor beta chain was documented in a study of metastatic and nonmetastatic thyroid tumors (dated by TCRdb to 2018 to 2021). Regarding the research as a whole: For patients with malignant and with benign thyroid disease, the researchers compared repertoires between peripheral blood samples and tumor or nodule tissue samples. The investigation overall reported the following: TCR beta diversity was reported as significantly higher in malignant tumors than in benign nodules, in both blood and tumor samples.

This clone was observed many times. The antigen it binds to is not known. Base qualities are not provided; no much larger clone lies one nucleotide away. None of the patients had been given any treatment before thyroid surgery. Using T-cell receptor beta sequencing, the study looked back at clinical samples from patients collected from the early 2010s to the late 2010s. The library was generated by PCR. This sample was sequenced with an Illumina HiSeq 4000. High-throughput sequencing was used to profile the TCR beta-chain CDR3 region of each patient. For the original study's pipeline: The researchers built a classifier to tell apart papillary thyroid cancer patients with distant metastasis, based on CDR3 differences among clinicopathological groups. The Shannon index was used to assess repertoire diversity, and the Morisita-Horn index was used to assess tumor-blood repertoire similarity. The raw public reads went through TCRdb reprocessing: fastp at Q25, MiXCR clone calling, in-frame beta chains kept. The V and J calls shown here were made by TCRdb, not taken from the authors' results. The sample data list about 33,000 clones, and 15% to 20% of these were observed just once. The ten biggest clones cover around 11% of the sample.

According to the germline V gene, CDR1 reads LGHNA and CDR2 reads YNFKEQ. Deletion took 4 bases off V and 1 base off J, with a span of 28 bases between the germline ends. The CDR3 goes from the cysteine to the phenylalanine over 20 residues. This entry keeps only the CDR3 DNA: 60 bases, framed from base 1. The chain is made from TRBV4-2 and TRBJ1-1, and possibly TRBD1, on 5 matching bases. This clonotype was obtained from a male donor with papillary thyroid cancer or a benign thyroid nodule (not recorded which). Some clones in this sample may be carry-over from other donors' samples. Sequencing was performed on blood. The CDR3 protein is CASSPRGWGTSNVGNTEAFF. The DNA is as follows: TGTGCCAGCAGCCCTAGGGGATGGGGGACGTCAAATGTGGGGAACACTGAAGCTTTCTTT.